This TCR beta chain was documented in a study of T-cell memory formation after mild COVID-19. Study summary: Largely, TCR clusters stayed within a single donor. Study results and limitations: Clones contracting day 15 to 85 were balanced CD4/CD8; later expanders leaned CD4+. Chiefly within CM and EM were the contracting CD4+ clones; CD8+ ones were within EMRA. Some SARS-CoV-2-responding clones were already detected in memory before infection.

This CDR3 comprises 15 residues. V was trimmed by 4 bases and J by 2 bases, leaving 13 bases between them. Germline V gene lookup returns CDR1 MNHEY and CDR2 SMNVEV (reference sequence). This clonotype was observed a handful of times. Its matching antigen is unknown. TCRdb called the 5' RACE reads again in MiXCR, with one record for every CDR3 protein. The table lists 430,000 or so distinct CDR3 sequences, about 23% of them singletons. The receptor's source is an adult woman who had mild COVID-19 (a few samples of this study predate the infection). Cell type and time point are not known. The gene calls are TRBV27 and TRBJ2-3; D not certain. The source material was PBMCs or a T cell subset sorted from them (not recorded which). Here the CDR3 reads CASSSRVYLTDTQYF. CDR3 bases: TGTGCCAGCAGTTCCCGGGTCTACCTCACAGATACGCAGTATTTT.